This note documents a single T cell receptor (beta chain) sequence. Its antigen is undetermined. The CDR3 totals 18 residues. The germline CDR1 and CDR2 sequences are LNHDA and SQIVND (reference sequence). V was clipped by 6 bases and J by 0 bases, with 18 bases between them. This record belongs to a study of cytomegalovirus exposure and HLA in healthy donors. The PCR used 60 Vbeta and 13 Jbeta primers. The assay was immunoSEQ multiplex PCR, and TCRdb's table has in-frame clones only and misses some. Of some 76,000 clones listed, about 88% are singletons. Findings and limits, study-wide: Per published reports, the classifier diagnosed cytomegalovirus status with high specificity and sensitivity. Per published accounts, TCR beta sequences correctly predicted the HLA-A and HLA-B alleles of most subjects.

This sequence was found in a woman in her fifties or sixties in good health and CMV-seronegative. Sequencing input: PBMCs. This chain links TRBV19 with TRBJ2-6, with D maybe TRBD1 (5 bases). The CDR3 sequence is CASRPVLGRNSGANVLTF. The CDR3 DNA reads TGTGCCAGTAGACCCGTTCTGGGGCGCAACTCTGGGGCCAACGTCCTGACTTTC.